The clone carrying this T cell receptor beta chain was observed many times. What it binds is unknown. This record belongs to a study of T-cell memory formation after mild COVID-19. Study-wide background: The study found TCR clusters largely donor specific. Findings of the study overall: A second wave of clones peaked on day 37, and their SARS-CoV-2 specificity went unconfirmed.

The germline gives CDR1 MGHDK, CDR2 SYGVNS. Between the trimmed V and J ends, which lost 0 bases and 3 bases, there was a span of 14 bases. This CDR3 has 16 residues. One entry per CDR3 protein results from TCRdb running MiXCR on the 5' RACE reads. The table includes 300,000 to 400,000 distinct CDR3 sequences, approximately 15% detected once. This receptor was identified in a man younger than 35 who had mild COVID-19 (a few samples of this study predate the infection). Cell type and time point are not known. Specimen: PBMCs or a T cell subset sorted from them (not recorded which). The chain recombines TRBV25-1 with TRBJ2-5, with no clear D. The CDR3, as DNA: TGTGCCAGCAGTGAATATGGTAGGCGGAATGAAGAGACCCAGTACTTC. Encoded protein: CASSEYGRRNEETQYF.